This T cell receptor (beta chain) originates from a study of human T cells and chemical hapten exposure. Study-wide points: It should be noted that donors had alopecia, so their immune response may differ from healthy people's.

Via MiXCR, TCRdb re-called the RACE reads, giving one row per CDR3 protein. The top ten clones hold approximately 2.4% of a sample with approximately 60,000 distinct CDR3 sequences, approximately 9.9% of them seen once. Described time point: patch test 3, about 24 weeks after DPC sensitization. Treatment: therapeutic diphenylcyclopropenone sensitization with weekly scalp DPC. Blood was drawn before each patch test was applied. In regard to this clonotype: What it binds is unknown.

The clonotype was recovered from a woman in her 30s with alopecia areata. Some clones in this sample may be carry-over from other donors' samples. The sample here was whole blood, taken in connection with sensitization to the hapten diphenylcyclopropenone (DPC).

In nucleotides, the CDR3 is TGTGCCAGCAGCTTAGTAGGGACAGGTGGCGAGCAGTACTTC. Translated: CASSLVGTGGEQYF. The rearrangement links TRBV11-3 to TRBJ2-7; 8 nucleotides align to TRBD1. Germline V CDR1 and CDR2: SGHNT, YENEEA. The V segment lost 1 base and the J segment 6 bases; nucleotides outside the gene matches: 5. CDR3 size: 14 residues.